The T cell receptor (beta chain) described here comes from a study of beta chain features in type 1 diabetes. Background on the study: The samples had about 110,000,000 sorted cells examined in all. The study, taken as a whole, reports: For TCRB rearrangement, an influence of HLA type remained unresolved here. In the patient group, naive, central memory and Treg TCRB repertoires seemed more alike than in the healthy donor group. In all four CD4+ subsets, TCRB CDR3 length was significantly, moderately reduced in type 1 diabetes.

Reverse transcribing all isolated RNA meant expressed TCRB transcripts were sequenced. Only in-frame clones appear in the TCRdb table, and some are missing; sequencing was by immunoSEQ multiplex PCR. The sample has 130,000 or so clones; approximately 10% are singletons. A word on this clone: The antigen remains undetermined.

Sorted populations were all over 95% pure. The sequenced sample was central memory CD4+ T cells from blood. The receptor was derived from a man between 25 and 39 years old with type 1 diabetes.

The CDR3 DNA sequence: TGCAGCGTTACCGGGACATCGTATACAACGCAGTATTTT. This encodes CSVTGTSYTTQYF. The chain joins TRBV29-1 to TRBJ2-3; D might be TRBD1 (6 bases). CDR3 length equals 13 residues. Germline V gene sequence: CDR1 SQVTM, CDR2 ANQGSEA. Trimming removed 5 bases at V and 9 bases at J, with 18 bases between.